Listed below are T cell receptor beta chains from one sample, sequenced in a study of control samples from healthy donors and cancer patients. Generated by immunoSEQ multiplex PCR, the TCRdb table keeps only in-frame clones and is missing some. The sample carries 25,000 to 30,000 clones, 87% recorded once. Sequenced: formalin-fixed, paraffin-embedded tissue. The receptors were sampled from a female donor with melanoma. CDR3s include the opening cysteine and the closing phenylalanine or tryptophan. A D gene is named only where the DNA matches it firmly. Clone size, where shown, is once, few, many, or a class for clones that have expanded.

v_call	d_call	clone_size	j_call	cdr3_aa	cdr3_nt
TRBV7-9	NA	NA	TRBJ2-2	CASSPDLSKLFF	TGTGCCAGCAGCCCCGACTTGTCGAAGCTGTTTTTT
TRBV19	TRBD1	NA	TRBJ1-4	CASSRGTGDFNEKLFF	TGTGCCAGTAGTAGAGGGACAGGAGATTTCAATGAAAAACTGTTTTTT
TRBV2	NA	NA	TRBJ2-7	CASSETGIRTGEYEQYF	TGTGCCAGCAGTGAAACCGGAATTAGGACCGGCGAATACGAGCAGTACTTC
TRBV18	NA	NA	TRBJ1-1	CASSPQSSMGTEAFF	TGTGCCAGCTCACCCCAATCGTCTATGGGCACTGAAGCTTTCTTT
TRBV6-5	NA	NA	TRBJ2-1	CASSLASSSYNEQFF	TGTGCCAGCAGTCTCGCCTCTAGCTCCTACAATGAGCAGTTCTTC
TRBV6-5	NA	NA	TRBJ1-3	CASSYSQGSGNTIYF	TGTGCCAGCAGTTACTCTCAAGGGTCTGGAAACACCATATATTTT
TRBV27	NA	NA	TRBJ2-7	CASSWSALNEQYF	TGTGCCAGCAGTTGGAGTGCTCTGAACGAGCAGTACTTC
TRBV2	TRBD1	few	TRBJ1-2	CASSYGQGNNGYTF	TGTGCCAGCAGCTACGGACAGGGTAATAATGGCTACACCTTC
TRBV2	TRBD2	NA	TRBJ2-7	CASSDLELAGGPSYEQYF	TGTGCCAGCAGTGACTTAGAACTAGCGGGAGGACCCTCCTACGAGCAGTACTTC
TRBV12-3/TRBV12-4	NA	few	TRBJ1-2	CASRTQGGGYTF	TGTGCCAGCAGGACACAGGGTGGTGGCTACACCTTC
TRBV9	TRBD2	few	TRBJ2-5	CASSVGLAGGGQETQYF	TGTGCCAGCAGCGTGGGACTAGCGGGAGGGGGGCAAGAGACCCAGTACTTC
TRBV11-2	TRBD1	once	TRBJ1-2	CASSLGGGRGYTF	TGTGCCAGCAGCTTAGGAGGGGGCAGAGGCTACACCTTC
TRBV7-6	TRBD2	NA	TRBJ2-1	CASSLGGGWYNEQFF	TGTGCCAGCAGCTTAGGGGGAGGGTGGTACAATGAGCAGTTCTTC
TRBV21-1	NA	NA	TRBJ1-1	CASSKVVPYTEAFF	TGTGCCAGCAGCAAAGTTGTACCCTACACTGAAGCTTTCTTT
TRBV30	TRBD2	NA	TRBJ2-3	CAWRRETDTQYF	TGTGCCTGGAGGCGGGAGACAGATACGCAGTATTTT
TRBV18	TRBD1	NA	TRBJ2-7	CASSAQVVIRGLYEQYF	TGTGCCAGCTCAGCCCAAGTGGTAATCAGGGGGCTGTACGAGCAGTACTTC
TRBV11-2	NA	NA	TRBJ2-2	CASSPIDGGVTGELFF	TGTGCCAGCAGCCCCATTGATGGGGGAGTCACCGGGGAGCTGTTTTTT
TRBV2	TRBD1	few	TRBJ1-5	CASSGGQVYNQPQHF	TGTGCCAGCAGTGGAGGACAGGTTTACAATCAGCCCCAGCATTTT